This T cell receptor (beta chain) appears in the sequencing data of a study of blood T cell repertoires in COVID-19. Using immunoSEQ multiplex PCR, the repertoire was profiled, and TCRdb retains in-frame clones only, with some absent. In the table there are about 200,000 clones, around 80% of which are singletons. In regard to this clone: At one end, the junction sequence differs from germline, possibly due to a read error.

Germline V CDR1 and CDR2: MNHEY, SMNVEV (reference sequence). The CDR3 has 13 residues. This clonotype was sampled from a human donor in a cohort sampled during active COVID-19. Sequenced material: peripheral blood. The chain has TRBV27 and TRBJ2-1; a weak D match, TRBD2 (5 bases). The CDR3, as DNA: TGTGCCAGCGGTTTTAGGACTTACAATGAGCAGTTCTTC. Translated: CASGFRTYNEQFF.